This TCR beta chain is from a study of blood T cell repertoires in COVID-19 (TCRdb year 2020). Describing the broader study: Samples covering the acute and convalescent phases of COVID-19 were provided by collaborators in the United States, Italy and Spain. The prospective study material was composed of cDNA or gDNA derived from T cells, B-cell-depleted T cells, or PBMCs. The dataset comprised deeply sampled blood TCRbeta repertoires from subjects exposed to, actively infected with, or recovered from COVID-19. The repertoires were released in a freely available public database intended as a resource for research on the immune response to SARS-CoV-2. The samples were drawn from the first 160 participants of the ongoing ImmuneRACE study and from about 1,200 subjects provided by 6 global collaborators. A de-identified subject ID, COVID-19 status, age in years and sex were almost always included in the sample metadata. Where HLA class I and class II types were available, the types were taken from metadata supplied by the sample provider, not from assay-based typing. General study outcomes and caveats: The quantity of clinical and demographic metadata differed by source and by participant and was supplied without curation.

TCRbeta CDR3 regions were amplified from genomic DNA by means of the immunoSEQ Assay, a bias-controlled multiplex PCR. The published analysis was carried out like this. The number of nucleated cells in each sample was estimated by amplification of reference gene primers within the assay. To quantify the absolute abundance of each unique TCRbeta CDR3 rearrangement, sequence reads were collapsed and filtered. For each sample, productive Simpson clonality was calculated as the square root of Simpson's diversity index across productive rearrangements. This immuneACCESS table, as held by TCRdb, lists in-frame sequences with V and J called but not all clones. Of the missing ones, under half trace to an unresolved V gene in checked studies; the others have no known cause. For V, J and clone size, that table is used; D and trimming come from the DNA. This sample has about 44,000 clones in its table, and roughly 90% of those were observed once. The top ten clonotypes cover around 12% of the sample.

A note on this clone: Its binding antigen is unknown. There are no base qualities to consult, and no much larger clone falls within one base.

From the germline V gene, CDR1 is SGHDT and CDR2 is YYEEEE. Trimming at the junction amounts to 0 bases on V and 8 bases on J, and the germline ends lie 6 bases apart. The CDR3 has 12 amino acids, counting the end cysteine and phenylalanine. Of all the DNA, just the CDR3 is kept, 36 bases in frame from base 1. Whole blood was collected in K2EDTA tubes by collaborating institutions according to the institutions' own protocols. For TCRbeta analysis, collaborators shipped samples as frozen whole blood, isolated PBMCs, or DNA extracted from either of those sample types. The rearranged segments are TRBV5-6 and TRBJ2-1, with an unclear D gene assignment. The sample consisted of peripheral blood. The receptor was isolated from a human donor in a cohort sampled during active COVID-19. The CDR3 amino acid sequence is: CASSLAADEQFF. The sequence in DNA is TGTGCCAGCAGCTTGGCCGCGGATGAGCAGTTCTTC.